This TCR beta chain is from a study of T cell changes during pregnancy in multiple sclerosis. The CDR3 has 15 residues. Germline V lookup: CDR1 LGHNT, CDR2 FRNRAP. Trimming removed 5 bases at V and 7 bases at J, with 20 bases between. The protocol was immunoSEQ multiplex PCR, while the TCRdb copy is restricted to in-frame clones and leaves out a portion. The sample consists of approximately 97,000 clones, just over 90% of them appearing once. The sequencing here drew on peripheral blood, taken in the second trimester of pregnancy. The chain joins TRBV12-5 to TRBJ1-1; D gene ambiguous. The clonotype comes from a female donor in good health, enrolled as a control in a pregnancy study. DNA for the CDR3: TGTGCTAGTGGTCCCCCTTCTCCACGGCAGGTTGAAGCTTTCTTT. Its translation is CASGPPSPRQVEAFF.